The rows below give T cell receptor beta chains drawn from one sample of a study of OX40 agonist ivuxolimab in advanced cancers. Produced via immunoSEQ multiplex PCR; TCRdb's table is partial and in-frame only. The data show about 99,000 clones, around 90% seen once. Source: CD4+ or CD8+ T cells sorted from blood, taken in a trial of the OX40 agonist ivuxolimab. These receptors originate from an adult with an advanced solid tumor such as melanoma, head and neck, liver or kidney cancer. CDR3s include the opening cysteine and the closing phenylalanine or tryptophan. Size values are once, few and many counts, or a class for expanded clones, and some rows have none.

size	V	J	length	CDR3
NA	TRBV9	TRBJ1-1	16	CASSVGPGDGSSEAFF
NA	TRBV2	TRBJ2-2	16	CASKKEGGINTGELFF
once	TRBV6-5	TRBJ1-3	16	CASSYSLINSGNTIYF
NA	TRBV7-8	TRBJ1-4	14	CASSITGGVGKLFF
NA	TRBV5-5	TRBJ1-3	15	CASSYGTTLGNTIYF
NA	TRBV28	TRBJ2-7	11	CASSVREEQYF
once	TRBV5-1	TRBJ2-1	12	CASSLSGWGQFF
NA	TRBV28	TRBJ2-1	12	CASRVGREIQFF
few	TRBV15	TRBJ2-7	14	CATSPRTGAYEQYF
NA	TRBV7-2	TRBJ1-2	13	CASSITGGDGYTF
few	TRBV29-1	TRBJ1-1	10	CSVRGTEAFF
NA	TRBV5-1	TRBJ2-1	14	CASSLAGQFNEQFF
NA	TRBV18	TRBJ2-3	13	CASSPLPQETQYF
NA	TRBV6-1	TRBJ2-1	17	CASSAQPAGVGYNEQFF
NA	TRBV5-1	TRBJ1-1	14	CASSLIGSDTEAFF
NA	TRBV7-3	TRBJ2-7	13	CASSLRQGVEQYF
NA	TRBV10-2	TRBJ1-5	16	CASSEIPSGTDQPQHF
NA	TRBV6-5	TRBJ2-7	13	CASSYQGSYEQYF
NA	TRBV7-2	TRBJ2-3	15	CASSLALGTTDTQYF
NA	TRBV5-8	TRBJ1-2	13	CASSRPTPIGYTF
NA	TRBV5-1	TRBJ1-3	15	CASSRGETSGNTIYF
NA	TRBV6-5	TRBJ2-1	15	CASRFLAGSYNEQFF
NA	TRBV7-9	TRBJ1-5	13	CASSLEGFRPQHF
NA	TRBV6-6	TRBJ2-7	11	CASQGTYEQYF
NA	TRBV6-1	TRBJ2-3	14	CASSPGHGTDTQYF
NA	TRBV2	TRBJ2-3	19	CASRNFGAGGPSSTDTQYF
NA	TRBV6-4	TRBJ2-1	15	CASSPGVAGAVEQFF
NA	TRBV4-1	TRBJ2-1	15	CASSRAGTRTNEQFF
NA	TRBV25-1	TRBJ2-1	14	CASSETGTPGVKIF
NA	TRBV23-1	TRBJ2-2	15	CASSPLGAVLGELFF
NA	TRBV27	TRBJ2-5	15	CASSPAGPPAKTQYF
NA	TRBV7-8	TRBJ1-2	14	CASSLGTGVYGYTF
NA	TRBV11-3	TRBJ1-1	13	CASSLEQNTEAFF
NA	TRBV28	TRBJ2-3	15	CASSLAGRYTDTQYF
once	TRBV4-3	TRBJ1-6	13	CASSRERYSPLHF
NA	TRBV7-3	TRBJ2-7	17	CASRPGLAGGLTYEQYF
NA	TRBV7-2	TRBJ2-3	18	CASSLYLPSGTSTDTQYF
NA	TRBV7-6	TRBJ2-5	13	CASSLVAAETQYF
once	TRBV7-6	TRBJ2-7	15	CASSFLGEGNYEQYF
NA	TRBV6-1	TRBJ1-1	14	CASSDPGRYTEAFF
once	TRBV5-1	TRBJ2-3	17	CASSLAQLAYSTDTQYF
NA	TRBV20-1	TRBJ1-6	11	CSASSNSPLHF
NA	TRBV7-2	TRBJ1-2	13	CASSLKTGDGYTF
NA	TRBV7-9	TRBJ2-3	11	CASGATDTQYF
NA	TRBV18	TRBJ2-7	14	CASSSLARSHEQYF
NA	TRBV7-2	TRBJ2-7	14	CASSFQTGTYEQYF
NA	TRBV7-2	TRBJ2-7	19	CASSSLGGSESHPLGEQYF
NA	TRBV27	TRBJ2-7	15	CASSSVTTWGAEQYF
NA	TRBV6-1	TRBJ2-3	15	CASSSRGQGTDTQYF
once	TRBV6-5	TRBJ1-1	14	CASSYSSGDAEAFF
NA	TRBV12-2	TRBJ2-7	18	CASRPFERGVSIRSEQYF
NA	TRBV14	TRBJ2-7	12	CASSYSSYEQYF
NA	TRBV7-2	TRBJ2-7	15	CASSLQGLGSYEQYF
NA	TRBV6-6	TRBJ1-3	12	CATLNSGNTIYF
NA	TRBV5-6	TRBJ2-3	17	CASSWDRGHRSTDTQYF